Listed here is a single T cell receptor beta chain. One end of the junction fails to match germline, which may point to a read error. TCRdb reanalysed the RT-PCR reads using MiXCR and keeps one entry per CDR3 protein. The sample consists of 650,000 to 800,000 distinct CDR3 sequences, over 12% of them appearing once. Germline-derived CDR1 and CDR2 are SSHAT and FNYEAQ (reference sequence). This CDR3 comprises 15 residues. Source material: memory CD4+ T cells from blood. The chain couples TRBV7-7 to TRBJ2-5, with TRBD2 identical over 9 bases. This clonotype was sampled from a female donor in good health, serving as a healthy control. CDR3 amino acids: CASSLTAGGGETQYF. The CDR3 coding sequence is TGTGCTAGCAGCTTAACGGCGGGAGGGGGAGAGACCCAGTACTTC.